This T cell receptor beta chain stems from a study of T cells in Graves' hyperthyroidism and ophthalmopathy (dated by TCRdb to the late 2010s). Background for the entire study: Peripheral blood samples were taken at the time of initial diagnosis, prior to any treatment. The paper reports TCR Vbeta CDR3 sequencing of about 140 peripheral blood samples: under 45 ophthalmopathy, over 70 hyperthyroidism and around 17 progressor patients. Whether ophthalmopathy could be predicted prospectively was tested in an independent validation cohort made up of about 20 hyperthyroidism patients plus 17 patients who later progressed to ophthalmopathy. A discovery cohort of about a hundred patients, approximately 44 with Graves' ophthalmopathy and 57 with stable Graves' hyperthyroidism, was used to find distinguishing TCR V-J signatures. Thyroid tissue and blood T-cell repertoires from roughly six Graves' hyperthyroidism patients were also compared in the study. After sampling, hyperthyroidism patients received methimazole starting at 30 mg daily, and ophthalmopathy patients received high-dose intravenous methylprednisolone. The roughly 90 discovery patients were divided at random into training and test sets in a 7:3 ratio. The study at large found these results: No statistical method was used to set the sample size in advance, and investigators knew the group allocation. In validation, the model predicted progression to ophthalmopathy with approximately 71% sensitivity and less than 80% specificity, a median of about 6.7 months before onset. Ophthalmopathy was separated from stable hyperthyroidism by a 13 V-J signature model, with 85% to 90% sensitivity and about 81% specificity obtained in cross-validation and 80%/75% obtained in testing. Most expanded thyroid clonotypes (frequency above 0.001) were also found in blood, which suggests that blood repertoires may mirror thyroid immune responses.

The germline V gene (reference sequence) supplies CDR1 GTSNPN and CDR2 SVGIG. V loses 5 bases at its end and J loses 2 bases; junction bases beyond the gene matches: 7. Including cysteine and phenylalanine, the CDR3 has 14 amino acids. Only the CDR3 region is kept as DNA, spanning 42 bases read in frame from base 1. The TCR beta CDR3 regions were amplified from RNA transcripts. For the first round of RT-PCR on the TCR CDR3, the HTBI primer set was used together with the Qiagen OneStep RT-PCR kit. The libraries were constructed in a second round of multiplex PCR and then size-selected and purified. The libraries were sequenced on an Illumina HiSeq2000 using paired-end 100 bp reads. As for the original processing: Raw data were processed with SOAPnuke, discarding reads with adapters, uncalled bases, mean Phred below 15, or no exact constant-primer or identifier match. High-quality paired reads were merged using COPE v1.2.5, and each unique nucleotide sequence was defined as a clonotype. MiTCR v1.1 was used to align the clonotypes against IMGT TRBV, TRBD and TRBJ reference segments. The analysis included only V-J combinations with a frequency above 0.0001, which together covered 98% to 99.2% of the repertoires. A TCS score was defined as the ratio of F50 (clonal expansion) to E x V (chaos), with BLOSUM62-based TCRdist applied between CDR3 peptides within each V-J. Welch's t-statistics and random forest reduced around 550 V-J features to 13, which were used in a naive Bayes classifier (R e1071). TCRdb itself trimmed the public reads at Q25 with fastp, ran MiXCR and retained productive beta chains. For every CDR3 protein sequence, its rows merge into one entry that carries the most common genes and DNA. These V and J calls are TCRdb output, not the study's own analysis. Within this sample are hundreds of thousands of distinct CDR3 sequences, with around 15% of them counted one time only. The ten biggest clones cover about 9.4% of the sample.

This clonotype was observed many times. What this receptor recognizes is not known. Base qualities are not provided; no much larger clone lies one nucleotide away. Graves' hyperthyroidism was defined as stable when no progression to ophthalmopathy occurred over 18 months of follow-up. Hyperthyroidism patients were newly diagnosed, with disease duration under 2 months, and aged 18 to 65 years. Patients with uncontrolled infections, other autoimmune diseases, pregnancy or lactation were excluded. Diagnoses relied on clinical symptoms, serum thyroxine and TRAb, thyroid ultrasound and orbital computed tomography. PBMCs were separated from about 10 ml of fresh peripheral blood using Ficoll-Paque density gradient centrifugation. Trizol reagent was used to extract total RNA, and RNA quality was then checked on an Agilent 2100 Bioanalyzer.

Material for sequencing was blood. This receptor was obtained from a woman aged 18-30 years with Graves' hyperthyroidism. The sequence is built from TRBV30 and TRBJ2-3, with TRBD1 identical over 7 junction bases. CDR3 protein: CAWGRQGNTDTQYF. The sequenced DNA: TGTGCCTGGGGCCGACAGGGAAACACAGATACGCAGTATTTT.